Detailed here is one T cell receptor beta chain. The data derive from a study of blood T cell repertoires in COVID-19. The overall study: Samples representing acute and convalescent COVID-19 were sourced from the United States, Italy and Spain. T cells, B-cell-depleted T cells, or PBMCs provided the cDNA or gDNA that served as material.

Original processing methods: Estimates of nucleated cell counts were drawn from the amplification of reference gene primers. TCRdb keeps only in-frame clones here, not all; method: immunoSEQ multiplex PCR. The DNA was the basis for D and trimming; V, J and clone size are from that table. This sample has about 160,000 clones; roughly 85% occur once, and the top ten carry 3.3%. Trimming at V came to 0 bases and at J to 0 bases, leaving 26 bases not matched to a gene. This CDR3 is built from 23 residues. Per germline, CDR1 LGHDT and CDR2 YNNKEL (reference sequence). Sequences were obtained from peripheral blood. The chain is built from TRBV3-1 (or the pseudogene TRBV3-2) and TRBJ2-7, with 7 bases aligning to TRBD1. The origin of this receptor is a human donor with acute or convalescent COVID-19. The donor label of this sample is uncertain. CDR3 protein: CASSQDYLGQGRFLGQLSYEQYF. The DNA of the CDR3 is TGTGCCAGCAGCCAAGATTATCTGGGACAAGGGAGATTTTTGGGACAGCTCTCCTACGAGCAGTACTTC.